Each of the 21 T cell receptor beta chains below was sequenced from the same sample in a study of identifying expanded T cells in peripheral blood. TCRdb's copy holds only in-frame clones and misses some; the assay was immunoSEQ multiplex PCR. The table has approximately 100,000 clones, approximately 90% seen once. The material sequenced was blood. The receptors were sampled from a person aged 18-70 years in good health.

The chain combines TRBV19 with TRBJ2-7; D possibly corresponds to TRBD2 (5 bases). Trimming stripped 7 bases from V and 7 bases from J, with 14 bases between. There are 12 residues in the CDR3. Germline CDR1 LNHDA, CDR2 SQIVND (reference sequence). CDR3 protein: CASITPRGEQYF. The CDR3 coding sequence is TGTGCCAGTATCACCCCGCGAGGGGAGCAGTACTTC.

The chain's CDR3 is CASSFKRMNTEAFF. The CDR3 nucleotides read TGTGCCAGCAGTTTTAAGCGGATGAACACTGAAGCTTTCTTT. V and J are TRBV28 and TRBJ1-1; D not resolved. Trimming removed 3 bases at V and 0 bases at J, with 8 bases between. Germline assignment: CDR1 MDHEN and CDR2 SYDVKM. This CDR3 spans 14 amino acids.

The rearrangement links TRBV7-2 to TRBJ2-3, with 8 bases fitting TRBD2. Germline V gives CDR1 SGHTA, CDR2 FQGNSA. The CDR3 loop spans 15 amino acids. Trimming at V came to 5 bases and at J to 5 bases, leaving 9 bases not matched to a gene. CDR3 coding DNA: TGTGCCAGCAGCATAAGCGGGGGATCGGAAGATACGCAGTATTTT. Translation gives CASSISGGSEDTQYF.

The V call is TRBV6-6, the J call TRBJ2-1; D is unclear. This CDR3 spans 12 amino acids. Trimming cost V 3 bases and J 6 bases, with 6 bases left between them. Germline CDR1 is MNHNY and CDR2 is SVGAGI (reference sequence). In DNA form, the CDR3 reads TGTGCCAGCAGTTATCTATTCAATGAGCAGTTCTTC. Residues: CASSYLFNEQFF.

The genes are TRBV10-3 and TRBJ2-1, with TRBD2 matching 10 bases. Germline values: CDR1 ENHRY, CDR2 SYGVKD. Trimming removed 8 bases from V and 2 bases from J; junction bases left unmatched: 3. CDR3 size: 14 residues. The CDR3 DNA reads as TGTGCCATCGGAAGCGGGGGGGCCTACAATGAGCAGTTCTTC. This encodes CAIGSGGAYNEQFF.

The V gene is TRBV30, the J gene TRBJ2-2, with D maybe TRBD2 (5 bases). The CDR3 extends over 14 amino acids. The germline CDR1 and CDR2 sequences are GTSNPN and SVGIG (reference sequence). The V and J ends lost 0 bases and 4 bases respectively, with 9 bases between them. In DNA, the CDR3 is TGTGCCTGGAGTGTACCGGGAATCACCGGGGAGCTGTTTTTT. Its protein is CAWSVPGITGELFF.

The chain employs TRBV28 and TRBJ2-3; the D gene could be TRBD1 or TRBD2 (5 bases each). The CDR3 has 14 amino acids. Trimming stripped 6 bases from V and 2 bases from J, with 12 bases between. CDR1 and CDR2 from the germline V gene are MDHEN and SYDVKM. CDR3 amino acids: CASRPTDYTDTQYF. In DNA form, the CDR3 reads TGTGCCAGCAGACCGACAGACTACACAGATACGCAGTATTTT.

This chain joins TRBV4-1 and TRBJ1-2, with 7 bases lining up with TRBD1. This CDR3 spans 15 amino acids. Germline V gene data show CDR1 as MGHRA and CDR2 as YSYEKL. J was trimmed by 4 bases and V by 3 bases; bases with no gene match: 8. The CDR3 reads CASSHQDRNSYGYTF. CDR3 sequence (DNA): TGCGCCAGCAGCCACCAGGACAGGAACTCCTATGGCTACACCTTC.

Of note for this clone: This same CDR3 is encoded by further DNA sequences in the sample. This sequence joins TRBV5-1 and TRBJ2-7; D perhaps matches TRBD1 (6 bases). The germline gives CDR1 SGHRS, CDR2 YFSETQ. CDR3 length equals 15 residues. Trimming removed 0 bases at V and 3 bases at J, with 13 bases between. CDR3 protein: CASSLEGGGIYEQYF. The CDR3 DNA reads TGCGCCAGCAGCTTGGAGGGTGGGGGCATCTACGAGCAGTACTTC.

This clone was counted once. This sequence joins TRBV7-2 and TRBJ2-7; D not certain. This CDR3 contains 12 residues. V lost 4 bases and J 6 bases, leaving 10 bases between the germline ends. The germline CDR1 and CDR2 sequences are SGHTA and FQGNSA. The CDR3 region is CASSSRMAEQYF. Written as DNA, the CDR3 is TGTGCCAGCAGCTCCAGAATGGCCGAGCAGTACTTC.

This clone appeared a few times. The chain joins TRBV5-8 to TRBJ2-1; D is undetermined. CDR3 length equals 13 residues. Germline values: CDR1 SGHTS, CDR2 YDEGEE. Trimming shortened V by 2 bases and J by 6 bases, and 9 bases separated the two germline ends. The CDR3 sequence: CASSFTSSNEQFF. Here the CDR3 DNA reads TGTGCCAGCAGCTTTACCAGCTCCAATGAGCAGTTCTTC.

V usage is TRBV27 and J usage is TRBJ2-3; perhaps TRBD1 as D (5 bases). There are 13 residues in the CDR3. The germline gives CDR1 MNHEY, CDR2 SMNVEV (reference sequence). Trimming pared 5 bases from V and 7 bases from J, leaving 13 bases between. As DNA, the CDR3 is TGTGCCAGCAGTATTACCAGGGATCATACGCAGTATTTT. Translating it yields CASSITRDHTQYF.

The chain employs TRBV6-5 and TRBJ2-5; D may match TRBD1 or TRBD2 (6 bases each). Per germline, CDR1 MNHEY and CDR2 SVGAGI. Trimming took off 5 bases at V and 5 bases at J, with 12 bases between the two ends. The CDR3 is 13 residues long. The CDR3 DNA follows: TGTGCCAGCAGTGGAGGGGGGCCCGAGACCCAGTACTTC. Translating gives CASSGGGPETQYF.

Concerning this clone itself: The junction and the germline gene differ at one end; a read error may be behind it. This chain joins TRBV11-2 and TRBJ2-7; the D is unclear. The germline CDR1 and CDR2 sequences are SGHAT and FQNNGV. The CDR3 length is 13 residues. The CDR3 loop reads CASSRAVRSPSGF. The DNA of the CDR3 is TGTGCCAGCAGCCGCGCGGTGCGATCCCCATCTGGCTTC.

This chain uses TRBV11-3 with TRBJ2-2; 7 bases align to TRBD1. CDR3 length: 14 residues. Germline V CDR1 and CDR2: SGHNT, YENEEA. The junction had 6 bases not matched to a gene; V was cut back by 5 bases and J by 6 bases. CDR3 nucleotide sequence: TGTGCCAGCAGCGAGGGACAGCGCCCCGGGGAGCTGTTTTTT. This translates into CASSEGQRPGELFF.

The genes are TRBV7-9 and TRBJ1-3; D not resolved. With 1 base removed from V and 4 bases from J, the gap between germline ends came to 8 bases. This CDR3 has 14 amino acids. The germline gives CDR1 SEHNR, CDR2 FQNEAQ (reference sequence). Here the CDR3 DNA reads TGTGCCAGCAGCTTAGACGGGAGAGGAAACACCATATATTTT. As protein: CASSLDGRGNTIYF.

The chain uses TRBV18 and TRBJ1-2; D gene uncertain. Germline CDR1 and CDR2: KGHSH and LQKENI. CDR3 size: 14 residues. V was cut by 5 bases and J by 3 bases, with 13 bases left in between. The CDR3 DNA is TGTGCCAGCTCATATTCCCGGCTCCACTATGGCTACACCTTC. Translating gives CASSYSRLHYGYTF.

This sequence joins TRBV19 and TRBJ1-2, with D unclear. CDR3 length: 15 residues. Germline CDR1 LNHDA, CDR2 SQIVND (reference sequence). V lost 1 base to trimming and J lost 4 bases, with 13 bases between them. The CDR3 reads CASSIARGMTYGYTF. The DNA for the CDR3 is TGTGCCAGTAGTATAGCCCGGGGAATGACCTATGGCTACACCTTC.

V is TRBV15 and J is TRBJ1-5; no firm D call. Germline V gene sequence: CDR1 LNHNV, CDR2 YYDKDF (reference sequence). The CDR3 extends over 14 amino acids. The ends were cut back, 5 bases at V and 0 bases at J, with 8 bases in the middle. Here the CDR3 reads CATSGIGSNQPQHF. DNA of the CDR3: TGTGCCACCAGCGGGATCGGTAGCAATCAGCCCCAGCATTTT.

This clone was detected only a few times. DNA of the CDR3: TGTGCCAGTAGTATAGAGGGTTTGATGAATGAGCAGTTCTTC. Translated: CASSIEGLMNEQFF. The V call is TRBV19, the J call TRBJ2-1, with D unresolved. The germline CDR1 and CDR2 sequences are LNHDA and SQIVND (reference sequence). The length of the CDR3 is 14 residues. V was pared by 0 bases and J by 7 bases, with 10 bases between.

This chain connects TRBV18 to TRBJ2-5, with TRBD1 as a possible D gene (8 bases). Trimming removed 3 bases from V and 2 bases from J, with 16 bases in between. The CDR3 runs 16 residues. In germline, CDR1 is KGHSH, CDR2 LQKENI. CDR3 DNA: TGTGCCAGCTCACCCCGCACAGGGGGGGCACAAGAGACCCAGTACTTC. This gives the protein CASSPRTGGAQETQYF.